This T cell receptor (beta chain) was sequenced in a study of Graves' ophthalmopathy and Graves' hyperthyroidism. Study-wide context: Researchers obtained peripheral blood at initial diagnosis, before any treatment had begun. General study points: The model reached roughly 70% sensitivity and about 72% specificity for predicting ophthalmopathy progression. Among thyroid clonotypes expanded above 0.001 frequency, most also appeared in blood.

Using RNA transcripts, the TCR beta CDR3 regions were amplified. HTBI primers were used in a first-round RT-PCR, which preceded a second-round multiplex PCR. TCRdb processed the multiplex PCR reads anew with MiXCR; each CDR3 protein has one entry. Of 600,000 to 650,000 distinct CDR3 sequences listed, 22% are singletons. This clonotype was seen many times. Its antigen is not identified. CDR1 and CDR2 from the germline V gene are SGDLS and YYNGEE. The length of the CDR3 is 15 residues. V lost 0 bases, J lost 10 bases, and 14 bases lay in between. This rearrangement joins TRBV9 to TRBJ1-6; D is uncertain. This sequence was found in a woman aged 18-29 years with stable Graves' hyperthyroidism. Some clones in this sample may be carry-over from other donors' samples. The sequenced sample was peripheral blood. The CDR3 loop reads CASSVDGGSGSPLHF. The DNA for the CDR3 is TGTGCCAGCAGCGTAGATGGAGGGTCAGGATCACCCCTCCACTTT.